Reported below is one TCR beta chain. Its target is unknown. The data were obtained in a study of cytomegalovirus exposure and HLA in healthy donors. General study results and limits: Later analysis indicated greater clonal expansion among HLA-associated TCR beta chains than among equally common other chains. The listing of 150 to 200 TCR beta chains classed them as cytomegalovirus-associated. A later analysis linked a missense variant in DCLRE1C to the trimming of TCR beta V and J genes.

Donors counted as nominally healthy when sampled, yet unrecorded immune exposures were likely. Vbeta (60) and Jbeta (13) primers were used in the PCR. Generated by immunoSEQ multiplex PCR, the TCRdb table keeps only in-frame clones and is missing some. Counted here are over 150,000 clones, 70% to 80% occurring once; the ten biggest clones make up roughly 2%. This TCR derives from a man aged 40-50 years in good health and CMV-seronegative. Sequenced: PBMCs.

The CDR3 region has the DNA TGTGCCATCAGTGAGTCGACAGGGATAGTGTTTAATGAGCAGTTCTTC. Its protein product is CAISESTGIVFNEQFF. J is TRBJ2-1 and V is TRBV10-3; 7 nucleotides align to TRBD1. After removal of 0 bases from V and 7 bases from J, the junction contained 9 bases not matched to a gene. Germline CDR1 reads ENHRY; CDR2 reads SYGVKD. The CDR3 is made up of 16 amino acids.